Described below is a single T cell receptor (beta chain) sequence and its context. Its matching antigen is unknown. Unique molecular identifiers featured in each of the TCR beta cDNA libraries. TCRdb fed the PCR reads into MiXCR, producing one record per CDR3 protein. The table records approximately 400,000 distinct CDR3 sequences, approximately 33% of them present only once. This entry belongs to a study of post-analysis software for immune sequencing data. Study background: Courses of disease covered relapsing-remitting, secondary progressive and progressive-relapsing multiple sclerosis.

Study results and limitations: When patients were compared with controls, 5 or 6 TRBV segments were more frequent, TRBV5-6, TRBV5-1 and TRBV20-1 among them.

The CDR3 has 15 residues. V shed 1 base and J 3 bases; nucleotides not matched to a gene: 4. This TCR was sampled from a girl between 10 and 17 years old with multiple sclerosis. This chain links TRBV12-3 or TRBV12-4 with TRBJ2-5; TRBD1 matches 8 bases. Sequencing was performed on blood. CDR3 DNA sequence: TGTGCCAGCAGTTTAGTCGGACAGGGAGAAGAGACCCAGTACTTC. Translating gives CASSLVGQGEETQYF.